The T cell receptor (beta chain) described here comes from a study of T cell repertoires in ileal Crohn's disease. Notes on the study in general: Active smokers at surgery had more clonal expansions than non-smokers. Endoscopic recurrence occurred in every patient whose clonality exceeded 26.8%.

Note on this clone: What it binds is not known.

The J segment lost 2 bases and the V segment lost 2 bases, leaving 21 bases of the junction unmatched. Germline assignment: CDR1 SGHRS and CDR2 YFSETQ. The length of the CDR3 is 22 residues. Some clones are missing from TCRdb's copy, which holds only in-frame ones; the method was immunoSEQ multiplex PCR. The data show tens of thousands of clones, around 80% seen once. The chain employs TRBV5-1 and TRBJ2-5; 13 bases are shared with TRBD2. This sequence originates from an adult with Crohn's disease. Material for sequencing was ileal tissue. CDR3 residues: CASSFPGTSGAGSTLPQETQYF. CDR3 in DNA: TGCGCCAGCAGCTTTCCCGGGACTAGCGGGGCGGGCAGTACTTTACCACAAGAGACCCAGTACTTC.